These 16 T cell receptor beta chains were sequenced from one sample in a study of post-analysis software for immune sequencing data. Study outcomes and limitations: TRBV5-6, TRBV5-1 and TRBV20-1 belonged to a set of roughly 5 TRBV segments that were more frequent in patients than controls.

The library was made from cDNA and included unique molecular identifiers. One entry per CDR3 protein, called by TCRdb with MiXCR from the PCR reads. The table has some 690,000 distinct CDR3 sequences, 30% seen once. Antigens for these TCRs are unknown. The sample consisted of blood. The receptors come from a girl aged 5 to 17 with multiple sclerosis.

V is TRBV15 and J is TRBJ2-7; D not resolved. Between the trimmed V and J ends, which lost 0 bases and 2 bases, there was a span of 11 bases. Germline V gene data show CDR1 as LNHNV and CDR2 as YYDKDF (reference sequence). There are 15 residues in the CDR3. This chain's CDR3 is CATSRDPGEAYEQYF. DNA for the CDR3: TGTGCCACCAGCAGAGATCCTGGGGAAGCCTACGAGCAGTACTTC.

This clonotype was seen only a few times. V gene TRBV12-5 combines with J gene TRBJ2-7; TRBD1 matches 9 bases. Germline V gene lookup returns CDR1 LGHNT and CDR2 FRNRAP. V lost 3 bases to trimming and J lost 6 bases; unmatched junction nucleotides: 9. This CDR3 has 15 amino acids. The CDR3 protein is CASGFRDRVVSEQYF. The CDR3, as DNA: TGTGCTAGTGGTTTCCGGGACAGGGTTGTTTCCGAGCAGTACTTC.

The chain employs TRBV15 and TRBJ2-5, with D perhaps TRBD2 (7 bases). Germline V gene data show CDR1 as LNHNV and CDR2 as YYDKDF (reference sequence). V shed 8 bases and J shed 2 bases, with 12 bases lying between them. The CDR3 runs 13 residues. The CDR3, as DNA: TGTGCCACCCGGCGGGGGCAACAAGAGACCCAGTACTTC. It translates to CATRRGQQETQYF.

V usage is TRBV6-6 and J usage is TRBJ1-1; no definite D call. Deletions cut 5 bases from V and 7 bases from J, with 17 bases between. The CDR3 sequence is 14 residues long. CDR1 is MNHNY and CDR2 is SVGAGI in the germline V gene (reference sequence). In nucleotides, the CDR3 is TGTGCCAGCAGTCATACCGCGGCAGAAGATGAAGCTTTCTTT. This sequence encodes CASSHTAAEDEAFF.

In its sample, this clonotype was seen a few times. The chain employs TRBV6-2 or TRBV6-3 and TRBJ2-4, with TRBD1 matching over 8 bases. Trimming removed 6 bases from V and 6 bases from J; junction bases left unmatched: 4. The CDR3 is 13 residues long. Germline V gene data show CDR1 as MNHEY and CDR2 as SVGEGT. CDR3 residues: CASSRGQGNIQYF. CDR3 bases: TGTGCCAGCAGCCGTGGACAGGGAAACATTCAGTACTTC.

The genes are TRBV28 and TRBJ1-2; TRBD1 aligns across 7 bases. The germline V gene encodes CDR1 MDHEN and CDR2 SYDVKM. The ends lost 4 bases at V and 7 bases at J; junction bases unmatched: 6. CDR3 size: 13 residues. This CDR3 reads CASSSDRDAGYTF. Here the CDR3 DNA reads TGTGCCAGCAGTTCAGACAGGGACGCTGGCTACACCTTC.

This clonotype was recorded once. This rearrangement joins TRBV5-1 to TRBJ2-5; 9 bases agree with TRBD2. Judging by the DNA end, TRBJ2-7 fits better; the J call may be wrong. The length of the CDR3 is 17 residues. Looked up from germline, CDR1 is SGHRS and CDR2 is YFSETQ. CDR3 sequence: CASSPGVAGGPCNEQYF. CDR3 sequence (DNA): TGCGCCAGCAGCCCTGGGGTGGCGGGAGGGCCCTGCAACGAGCAGTACTTC.

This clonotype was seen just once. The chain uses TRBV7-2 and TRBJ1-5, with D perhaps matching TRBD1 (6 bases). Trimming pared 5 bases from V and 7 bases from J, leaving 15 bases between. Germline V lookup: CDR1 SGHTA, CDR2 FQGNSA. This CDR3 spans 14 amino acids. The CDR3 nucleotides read TGTGCCAGCAGCCCAGTGGGGGGCCAACAGCCCCAGCATTTT. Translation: CASSPVGGQQPQHF.

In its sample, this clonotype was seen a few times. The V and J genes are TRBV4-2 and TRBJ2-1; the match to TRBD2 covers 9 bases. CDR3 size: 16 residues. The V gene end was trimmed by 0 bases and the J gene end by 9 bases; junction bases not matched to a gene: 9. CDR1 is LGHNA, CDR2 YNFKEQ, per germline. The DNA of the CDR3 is TGTGCCAGCAGCCAAGATGGCGGGGGGGCCTATGGTGAGCAGTTCTTC. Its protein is CASSQDGGGAYGEQFF.

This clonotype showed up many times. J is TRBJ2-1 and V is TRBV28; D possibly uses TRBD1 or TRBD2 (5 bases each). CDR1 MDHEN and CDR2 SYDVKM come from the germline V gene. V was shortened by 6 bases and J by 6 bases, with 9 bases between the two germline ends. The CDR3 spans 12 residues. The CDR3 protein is CASSRGRNEQFF. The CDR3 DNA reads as TGTGCCAGCAGCCGGGGCCGCAATGAGCAGTTCTTC.

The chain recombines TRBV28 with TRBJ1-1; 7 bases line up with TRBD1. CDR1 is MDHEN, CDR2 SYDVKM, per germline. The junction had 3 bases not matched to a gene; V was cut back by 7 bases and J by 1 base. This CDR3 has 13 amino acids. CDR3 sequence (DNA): TGTGCCAGCAACCAGGGGGGGAACACTGAAGCTTTCTTT. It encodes CASNQGGNTEAFF.

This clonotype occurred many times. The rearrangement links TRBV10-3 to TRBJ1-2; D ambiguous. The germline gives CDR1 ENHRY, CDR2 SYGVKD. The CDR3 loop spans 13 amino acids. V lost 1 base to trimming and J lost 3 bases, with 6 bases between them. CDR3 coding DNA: TGTGCCATCAGTGAGTTAGGAGACTATGGCTACACCTTC. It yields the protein CAISELGDYGYTF.

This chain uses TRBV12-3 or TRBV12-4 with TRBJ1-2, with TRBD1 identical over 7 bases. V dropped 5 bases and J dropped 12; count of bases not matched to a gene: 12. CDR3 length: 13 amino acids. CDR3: CASSPNDRVLDTF. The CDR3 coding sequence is TGTGCCAGCAGTCCGAATGACAGGGTTTTGGACACCTTC.

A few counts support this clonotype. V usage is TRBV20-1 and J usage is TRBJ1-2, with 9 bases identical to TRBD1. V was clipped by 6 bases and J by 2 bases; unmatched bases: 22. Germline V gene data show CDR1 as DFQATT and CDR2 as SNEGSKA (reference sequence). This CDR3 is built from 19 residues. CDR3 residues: CSARDWTGAHPAANYGYTF. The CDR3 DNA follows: TGCAGTGCCAGGGATTGGACAGGGGCCCACCCGGCAGCGAACTATGGCTACACCTTC.

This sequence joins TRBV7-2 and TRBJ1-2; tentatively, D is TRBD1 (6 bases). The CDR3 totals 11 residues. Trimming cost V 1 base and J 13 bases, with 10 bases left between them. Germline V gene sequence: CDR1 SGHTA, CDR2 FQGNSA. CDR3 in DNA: TGTGCCAGCAGCTTAGGGCAGGGGTCCACCTTC. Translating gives CASSLGQGSTF.

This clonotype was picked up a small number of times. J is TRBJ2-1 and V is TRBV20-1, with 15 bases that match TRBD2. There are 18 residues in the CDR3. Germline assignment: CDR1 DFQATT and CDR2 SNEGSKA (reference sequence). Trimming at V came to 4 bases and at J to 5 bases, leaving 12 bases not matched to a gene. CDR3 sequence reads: CSAIPGLAGGPGHNEQFF. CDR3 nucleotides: TGCAGTGCTATCCCAGGACTAGCGGGAGGGCCGGGCCACAATGAGCAGTTCTTC.